This T cell receptor beta chain is drawn from a study of early T cells in non-severe SARS-CoV-2 infection. V gave up 6 bases and J gave up 0 bases; unmatched junction bases: 8. The length of the CDR3 is 16 residues. Germline CDR1 reads WNHNN; CDR2 reads SYGVQD (reference sequence). TCRdb fed the 5' RACE reads into MiXCR, producing one record per CDR3 protein. The table records about 44,000 distinct CDR3 sequences, about 25% of them present only once. The J gene is TRBJ1-3, the V gene TRBV10-1, with 7 bases lining up with TRBD1. The clonotype was recovered from an adult who was a healthcare worker with PCR-confirmed SARS-CoV-2 infection or an uninfected control (not recorded which). This material consisted of whole blood, taken at baseline. The CDR3 nucleotides are TGCGCCAGCAGCAATCGGACAGGACGCTCTGGAAACACCATATATTTT. Amino acid sequence: CASSNRTGRSGNTIYF.